Listed here are 8 T cell receptor beta chains from one sample, sequenced in a study of early T cells in non-severe SARS-CoV-2 infection. TCRdb passed the 5' RACE reads through MiXCR, listing each CDR3 protein once. The table has roughly 70,000 distinct CDR3 sequences, just over 20% seen once. The sample was whole blood, taken at baseline. Every receptor here comes from an adult who was a healthcare worker with PCR-confirmed SARS-CoV-2 infection or an uninfected control (not recorded which).

This clonotype was detected a few times. The chain recombines TRBV2 with TRBJ2-7; TRBD2 matches at 13 bases. With 6 bases clipped from V and 11 bases from J, the junction kept 10 bases outside the gene matches. This CDR3 comprises 14 residues. From germline, CDR1 is SNHLY and CDR2 FYNNEI. CDR3 sequence reads: CASRGRTSGGPKYF. The CDR3 DNA follows: TGTGCCAGCAGGGGGAGGACTAGCGGGGGCCCTAAGTACTTC.

The chain has TRBV12-3 or TRBV12-4 and TRBJ1-1; D ambiguous. Trimming left V 1 base short and J 1 base short, with 13 bases between. CDR3 size: 16 residues. CDR3 loop: CASSLGLGASNTEAFF. For the CDR3, the DNA is TGTGCCAGCAGTTTAGGGCTGGGCGCATCGAACACTGAAGCTTTCTTT.

The chain carries TRBV20-1 and TRBJ2-7, with D tentatively TRBD2 (5 bases). Trimming pared 3 bases from V and 4 bases from J, leaving 7 bases between. The CDR3 loop spans 11 amino acids. Looked up from germline, CDR1 is DFQATT and CDR2 is SNEGSKA (reference sequence). The CDR3 protein is CSASWEYEQYF. CDR3 bases: TGCAGTGCTAGTTGGGAGTACGAGCAGTACTTC.

This chain's CDR3 is CASSPDYSYNEQFF. DNA of the CDR3: TGTGCCAGCTCACCGGACTATTCCTACAATGAGCAGTTCTTC. This chain connects TRBV18 to TRBJ2-1, with a possible D match to TRBD2 (6 bases). This CDR3 spans 14 amino acids. Germline CDR1 is KGHSH and CDR2 is LQKENI. V dropped 3 bases and J dropped 1 base, with 7 bases sitting between them.

V gene TRBV6-5 combines with J gene TRBJ2-1, with 7 bases matching TRBD2. V lost 2 bases, J lost 4 bases, and 2 bases stayed unmatched. This CDR3 spans 14 amino acids. Germline-derived CDR1 and CDR2 are MNHEY and SVGAGI. Here the CDR3 reads CASSYSGVYNEQFF. The CDR3 DNA follows: TGTGCCAGCAGTTACAGCGGGGTTTACAATGAGCAGTTCTTC.

The chain is built from TRBV4-1 and TRBJ1-5; D possibly corresponds to TRBD1 (5 bases). The CDR3 has 17 residues. Deletions cut 0 bases from V and 0 bases from J, with 12 bases between. Germline V gene data show CDR1 as MGHRA and CDR2 as YSYEKL. CDR3 sequence: CASSQESGAYSNQPQHF. The CDR3 DNA is TGCGCCAGCAGCCAAGAATCTGGGGCGTATAGCAATCAGCCCCAGCATTTT.

The V gene is TRBV7-2, the J gene TRBJ2-7, with D unresolved. Germline V lookup: CDR1 SGHTA, CDR2 FQGNSA. V lost 2 bases to trimming and J lost 1 base, with 12 bases between them. This CDR3 is built from 15 residues. In DNA form, the CDR3 reads TGTGCCAGCAGCTTATCTGGAAAGACTTCCTACGAGCAGTACTTC. Its protein product is CASSLSGKTSYEQYF.

This clonotype has at least ten counts. The V and J genes are TRBV24-1 and TRBJ2-1; TRBD1 agrees at 11 bases. The CDR3 totals 15 residues. J gave up 6 bases and V 4 bases, and 4 bases lay outside the gene matches. Germline CDR1 and CDR2: KGHDR and SFDVKD. Written as DNA, the CDR3 is TGTGCCACCAGTGACCCGGGACAGGGGGTCAATGAGCAGTTCTTC. This translates into CATSDPGQGVNEQFF.